This T cell receptor beta chain derives from a study of T cell responses to AZD1222 COVID-19 vaccine. Findings of the study overall: Clonal diversity was possibly underestimated, and the donors were mostly white British, with more females. After two AZD1222 doses, spike-specific TCR breadth and depth rose versus day 0. Without day 14 samples, only post-peak T cell repertoires were studied.

Some clones are missing from TCRdb's copy, which holds only in-frame ones; the method was immunoSEQ multiplex PCR. Of about 200,000 clones listed, around 94% are singletons. There are 15 residues in the CDR3. Germline V gives CDR1 SGHRS, CDR2 YFSETQ. With 1 base removed from V and 4 bases from J, the gap between germline ends came to 14 bases. Concerning this clone itself: What it recognizes is unknown.

The sequenced sample was peripheral blood, obtained 28 days after the second dose of the MenACWY control vaccine. The chain uses TRBV5-1 and TRBJ1-1, with a weak D call TRBD1 (5 bases). This sequence was found in an adult who received the MenACWY meningococcal vaccine as a control. This CDR3 is CASSLSPQGTTEAFF. The DNA of the CDR3 is TGCGCCAGCAGCTTGAGCCCTCAAGGGACCACTGAAGCTTTCTTT.